A single T cell receptor beta chain is shown here with its context. This sample is part of a study of regulatory T cells in long-lasting Graves disease. Germline CDR1 LNHDA, CDR2 SQIVND (reference sequence). V was clipped by 6 bases and J by 4 bases, with 12 bases between them. CDR3 length: 14 residues. Sequencing libraries for TCR beta were prepared with iRepertoire HTBI primers and Arm-PCR of CDR3 regions. Each CDR3 protein gets one entry after TCRdb re-called the multiplex PCR reads with MiXCR. The sample lists 420,000 or so distinct CDR3 sequences, about a sixth occurring once. The time point denotes: newly diagnosed GD, antithyroid drugs for less than 3 months. The TCR library was prepared using RNA isolated from PBMCs. The data also belong to a second study, concerning T cells in Graves' hyperthyroidism and ophthalmopathy.

The J gene is TRBJ1-4, the V gene TRBV19; TRBD1 might be the D (5 bases). The receptor comes from a woman aged 18-29 years with Graves disease. The specimen was peripheral blood mononuclear cells (PBMCs), collected at new diagnosis, from a patient treated with antithyroid drugs. The CDR3 DNA follows: TGTGCCAGTAGCCGACGGGGCGGTAATGAAAAACTGTTTTTT. Translating it yields CASSRRGGNEKLFF. Full variable domain (remainder filled in from reference TRBV19 and TRBJ1-4): DGGITQSPKYLFRKEGQNVTLSCEQNLNHDAMYWYRQDPGQGLRLIYYSQIVNDFQKGDIAEGYSVSREKKESFPLTVTSAQKNPTAFYLCASSRRGGNEKLFFGSGTQLSVL.